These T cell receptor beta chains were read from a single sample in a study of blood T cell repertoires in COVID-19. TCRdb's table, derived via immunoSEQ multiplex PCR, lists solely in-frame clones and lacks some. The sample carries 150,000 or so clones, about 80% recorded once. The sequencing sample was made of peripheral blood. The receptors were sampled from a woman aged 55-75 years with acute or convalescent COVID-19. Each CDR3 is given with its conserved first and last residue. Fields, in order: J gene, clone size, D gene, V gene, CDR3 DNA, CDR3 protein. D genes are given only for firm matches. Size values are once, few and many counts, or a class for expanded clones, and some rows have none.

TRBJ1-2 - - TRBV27 TGTGCCAGCAGTGGGGGCTACTATGGCTACACCTTC CASSGGYYGYTF
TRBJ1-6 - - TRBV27 TGTGCCAGCAGTTTTTCATCGAGTTATAATTCACCCCTCCACTTT CASSFSSSYNSPLHF
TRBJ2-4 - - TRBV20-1 TGCAGTGCTCTCCCGGGAAACATTCAGTACTTC CSALPGNIQYF
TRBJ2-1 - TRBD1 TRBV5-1 TGCGCCAGCAGCAGATACCCCGGGACAGGGGTCAAGGGGGGGTACAATGAGCAGTTCTTC CASSRYPGTGVKGGYNEQFF
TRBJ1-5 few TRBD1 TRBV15 TGTGCCACCAGCAGGACGGACAGGGAGCAGCCCCAGCATTTT CATSRTDREQPQHF
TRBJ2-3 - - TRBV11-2 TGTGCCAGCAGCTGGGGAGGGGGGACCGGGAGCACAGATACGCAGTATTTT CASSWGGGTGSTDTQYF
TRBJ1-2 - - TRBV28 TGTGCCAGCAGAAACCAGGGGACTAACTATGGCTACACCTTC CASRNQGTNYGYTF
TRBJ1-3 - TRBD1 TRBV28 TGTGCCAGCAGTTTGACAGGGGTAAACACCATATATTTT CASSLTGVNTIYF
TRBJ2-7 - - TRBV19 TGTGCCAGTAGTGCCTCCATTGCGTTACAGGGTCGCTCCTACGAGCAGTACTTC CASSASIALQGRSYEQYF
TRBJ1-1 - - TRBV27 TGTGCCAGCAGTTTCGAGGGCGGAAAAGCTTTCTTT CASSFEGGKAFF
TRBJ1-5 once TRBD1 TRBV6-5 TGTGCCAGCAGTAAGGGACAGGGAGGCAATCAGCCCCAGCATTTT CASSKGQGGNQPQHF
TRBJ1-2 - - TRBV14 TGTGCCAGCAGCCCCGGGGGGGCTAACTATGGCTACACCTTC CASSPGGANYGYTF
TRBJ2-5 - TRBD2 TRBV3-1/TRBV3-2 TGTGCCAGCAGCTCTCTCGGGGGGGAGACCCAGTACTTC CASSSLGGETQYF
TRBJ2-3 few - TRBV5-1 TGCGCCAGCAGCTTGATGGCCAGGGGCACAGATACGCAGTATTTT CASSLMARGTDTQYF